The clone carrying this T cell receptor beta chain was found a few times. The antigen remains unidentified. V lost 4 bases, J lost 0 bases, and 6 bases lay in between. The CDR3 totals 14 residues. CDR1 MGHDK and CDR2 SYGVNS come from the germline V gene. The data were obtained in a study of Ad26.COV2.S vaccination and SARS-CoV-2 variants. Background on the study: The authors gave Ad26.COV2.S intramuscularly, either once or twice 56 days apart. Study results and caveats: Post-vaccination breadth of spike-specific CD8+ and CD4+ T cell responses was reportedly substantial. Spike-specific TCR breadth in vaccine recipients exceeded that seen in placebo recipients.

The treatment is: 19 received Ad26.COV2.S at low or high dose, single or two shots; several received placebo; per-sample allocation not given. Sampling was done on day 63 after the first vaccine or placebo injection. Ad26 vector vaccine expressed Wuhan-strain SARS-CoV-2 spike. Method: immunoSEQ multiplex PCR; TCRdb's copy keeps in-frame clones and lacks some. The table includes approximately 300,000 clones, 86% detected once. This sequence was found in a person aged 18-65 years who received the Ad26.COV2.S COVID-19 vaccine or a placebo. V gene TRBV25-1 combines with J gene TRBJ2-2; D is undetermined. Sequencing was performed on peripheral blood, taken in a trial of Ad26.COV2.S vaccine versus placebo. The CDR3 bases are TGTGCCAGCAGTGCGCTCGCGAACACCGGGGAGCTGTTTTTT. This translates into CASSALANTGELFF.